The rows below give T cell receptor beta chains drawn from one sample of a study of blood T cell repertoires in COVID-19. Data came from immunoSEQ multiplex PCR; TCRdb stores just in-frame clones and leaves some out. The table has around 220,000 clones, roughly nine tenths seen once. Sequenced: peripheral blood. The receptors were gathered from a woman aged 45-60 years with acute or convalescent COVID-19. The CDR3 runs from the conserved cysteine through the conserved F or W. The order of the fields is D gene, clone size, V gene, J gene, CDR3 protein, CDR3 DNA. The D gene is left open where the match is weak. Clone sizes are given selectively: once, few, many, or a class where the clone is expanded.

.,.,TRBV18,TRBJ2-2,CASSRDSNTGELFF,TGTGCCAGCTCACGAGACAGTAACACCGGGGAGCTGTTTTTT
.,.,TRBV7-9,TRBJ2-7,CASSLVGTYYEQYF,TGTGCCAGCAGCTTAGTAGGGACTTACTACGAGCAGTACTTC
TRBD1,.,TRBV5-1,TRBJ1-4,CASSLADRAHEKLFF,TGCGCCAGCAGCTTGGCCGACAGGGCTCATGAAAAACTGTTTTTT
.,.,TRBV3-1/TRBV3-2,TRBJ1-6,CASSLESYNSPLHF,TGTGCCAGCAGCCTCGAGTCCTATAATTCACCCCTCCACTTT
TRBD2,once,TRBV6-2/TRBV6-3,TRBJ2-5,CASSYEVAGGSETQYF,TGTGCCAGCAGTTACGAGGTAGCGGGGGGGTCAGAGACCCAGTACTTC
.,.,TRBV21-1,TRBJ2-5,CASSNPPGRGREETQYF,TGTGCCAGCAGCAATCCTCCGGGGAGGGGACGGGAAGAGACCCAGTACTTC
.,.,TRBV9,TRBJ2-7,CASSVSGGSTYEQYF,TGTGCCAGCAGCGTATCGGGGGGCTCAACCTACGAGCAGTACTTC
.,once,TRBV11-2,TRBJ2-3,CASSLPPWRTDTQYF,TGTGCCAGCAGCTTACCACCGTGGCGGACAGATACGCAGTATTTT
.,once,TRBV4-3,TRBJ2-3,CASSLFNGPDTQYF,TGCGCCAGCAGCCTGTTCAATGGCCCAGATACGCAGTATTTT
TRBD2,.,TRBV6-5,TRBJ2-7,CASSYTGGSYEQYF,TGTGCCAGCAGTTACACGGGGGGCTCCTACGAGCAGTACTTC
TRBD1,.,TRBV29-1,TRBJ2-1,CSVGQGAGNEQFF,TGCAGCGTCGGACAGGGGGCTGGCAATGAGCAGTTCTTC
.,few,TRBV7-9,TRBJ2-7,CASSLEGTYEQYF,TGTGCCAGCAGCTTGGAGGGCACCTACGAGCAGTACTTC
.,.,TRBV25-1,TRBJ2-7,CASSLSGTPYEQYF,TGTGCCAGCAGTTTATCCGGGACTCCCTACGAGCAGTACTTC
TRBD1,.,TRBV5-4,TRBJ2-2,CASSFLTGAFSTGELFF,TGTGCCAGCAGCTTCTTGACAGGGGCTTTTAGCACCGGGGAGCTGTTTTTT
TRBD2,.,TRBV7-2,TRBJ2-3,CASSPTTSASTDTQYF,TGTGCCAGCAGCCCAACGACTAGCGCTAGCACAGATACGCAGTATTTT
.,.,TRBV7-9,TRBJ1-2,CASSPGSQATNYGYTF,TGTGCCAGCAGCCCGGGTTCACAGGCTACTAACTATGGCTACACCTTC
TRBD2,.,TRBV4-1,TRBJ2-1,CASSQDHAGGPDEQFF,TGCGCCAGCAGCCAAGATCATGCGGGGGGGCCAGATGAGCAGTTCTTC
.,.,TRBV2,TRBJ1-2,CASKEVAGDGYTF,TGTGCCAGCAAGGAGGTGGCAGGGGATGGCTACACCTTC
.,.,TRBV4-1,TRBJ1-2,CASSPDRGQSFNYGYTF,TGCGCCAGCAGCCCTGACCGAGGACAGTCATTTAACTATGGCTACACCTTC
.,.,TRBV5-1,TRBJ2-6,CASSSDRDSSGANVLTF,TGCGCCAGCAGCTCGGATCGGGATAGCTCTGGGGCCAACGTCCTGACTTTC
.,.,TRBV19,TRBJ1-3,CASSMSGFSGNTIYF,TGTGCCAGTAGTATGTCGGGTTTCTCTGGAAACACCATATATTTT
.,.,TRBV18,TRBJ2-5,CASSPPNEFGETQYF,TGTGCCAGCTCACCACCGAACGAGTTCGGGGAGACCCAGTACTTC
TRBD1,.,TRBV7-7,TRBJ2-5,CASSSQTGPQETQYF,TGTGCCAGCAGCTCGCAGACAGGGCCTCAAGAGACCCAGTACTTC
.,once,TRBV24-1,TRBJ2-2,CATSDSFTGELFF,TGTGCCACCAGTGATTCTTTTACCGGGGAGCTGTTTTTT
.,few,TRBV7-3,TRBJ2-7,CASSLSQGLEQYF,TGTGCCAGCAGCTTAAGTCAGGGGCTCGAGCAGTACTTC
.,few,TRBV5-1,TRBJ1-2,CASSSQGIDGYTF,TGCGCCAGCAGCTCTCAGGGAATCGATGGCTACACCTTC
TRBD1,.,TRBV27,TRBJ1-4,CASSPNRDRDEKLFF,TGTGCCAGCAGTCCGAACCGGGACAGGGATGAAAAACTGTTTTTT
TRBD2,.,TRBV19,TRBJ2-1,CASTQIAGGNNEQFF,TGTGCCAGTACCCAGATAGCGGGAGGTAACAATGAGCAGTTCTTC
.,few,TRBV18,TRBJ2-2,CASSPPGGFTGELFF,TGTGCCAGCTCACCCCCCGGGGGATTCACCGGGGAGCTGTTTTTT
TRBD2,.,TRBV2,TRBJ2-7,CASIGTSGTPYEQYF,TGTGCCAGCATCGGGACTAGCGGGACCCCCTACGAGCAGTACTTC
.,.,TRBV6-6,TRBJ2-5,CASSRDFETQYF,TGTGCCAGCTCGAGGGATTTCGAGACCCAGTACTTC
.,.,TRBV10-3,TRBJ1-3,CAISEARDTIYF,TGTGCCATCAGTGAGGCACGGGACACCATATATTTT
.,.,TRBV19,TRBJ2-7,CASSTRHPYEQYF,TGTGCCAGTAGTACGCGACACCCCTACGAGCAGTACTTC
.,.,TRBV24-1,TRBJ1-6,CATSDSQGYNSPLHF,TGTGCCACCAGTGATTCGCAGGGTTATAATTCACCCCTCCACTTT
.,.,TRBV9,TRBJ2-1,CASSVGEGRTYNEQFF,TGTGCCAGCAGCGTAGGAGAGGGCAGGACCTACAATGAGCAGTTCTTC
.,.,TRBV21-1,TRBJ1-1,CASSKARSRDTEAFF,TGTGCCAGCAGCAAAGCCCGGTCCCGGGACACTGAAGCTTTCTTT
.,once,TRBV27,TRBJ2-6,CASRSAGLISGANVLTF,TGTGCCAGCAGATCGGCCGGACTAATCTCTGGGGCCAACGTCCTGACTTTC
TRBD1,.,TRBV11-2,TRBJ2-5,CASSVSGTGNSQYF,TGTGCCAGCAGCGTATCCGGGACAGGGAATTCCCAGTACTTC
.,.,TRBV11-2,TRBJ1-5,CASSLNPDSHQPQHF,TGTGCCAGCAGCTTGAATCCGGACAGTCATCAGCCCCAGCATTTT
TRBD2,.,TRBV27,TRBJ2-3,CASSPPASGREGTDTQYF,TGTGCCAGCAGTCCCCCCGCTAGCGGGAGAGAAGGGACAGATACGCAGTATTTT
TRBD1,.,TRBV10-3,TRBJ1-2,CAISESETGRGYTF,TGTGCCATCAGTGAGTCTGAGACAGGGAGGGGCTACACCTTC
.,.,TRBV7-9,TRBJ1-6,CASSLRTDSPLHF,TGTGCCAGCAGCCTCCGCACGGATTCACCCCTCCACTTT
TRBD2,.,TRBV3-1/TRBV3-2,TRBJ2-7,CASSPGVAGVGEQYF,TGTGCCAGCAGCCCCGGGGTAGCGGGAGTGGGTGAGCAGTACTTC
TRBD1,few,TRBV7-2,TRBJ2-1,CASSLSGGSSNEQFF,TGTGCCAGCAGCTTGTCAGGGGGAAGTAGCAATGAGCAGTTCTTC
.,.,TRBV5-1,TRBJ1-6,CASSLDPGGNSPLHF,TGCGCCAGCAGCTTGGATCCTGGAGGCAATTCACCCCTCCACTTT
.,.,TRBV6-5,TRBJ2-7,CASSYSWADFYEQYF,TGTGCCAGCAGTTACTCCTGGGCGGACTTCTACGAGCAGTACTTC
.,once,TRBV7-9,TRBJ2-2,CASSLDQTGELFF,TGTGCCAGCAGCTTAGACCAGACCGGGGAGCTGTTTTTT
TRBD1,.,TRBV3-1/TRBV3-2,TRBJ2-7,CASSRDRDGYEQYF,TGTGCCAGCAGCCGGGACAGGGATGGTTACGAGCAGTACTTC
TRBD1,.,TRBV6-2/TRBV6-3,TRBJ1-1,CASSHTGVVEAFF,TGTGCCAGCAGCCACACAGGGGTGGTTGAAGCTTTCTTT